This T cell receptor beta chain was captured in a study of long-term antiretroviral therapy in people with HIV. Regarding this clone: Antigen unknown.

V was pared by 0 bases and J by 6 bases, with 4 bases between. CDR1 and CDR2 from the germline V gene are MNHEY and SVGAGI. This CDR3 is 12 amino acids long. Sequencing relied on immunoSEQ assay v3.0, run at survey level. Profiling relied on immunoSEQ multiplex PCR, and the TCRdb table lists in-frame clones only, not all of them. The table has about 33,000 clones, 60% to 85% seen once. Broader study findings: Pre-ART expanded TRB clones stayed dominant throughout, though often decreasing after ART.

Each donor had at least one pre-ART and at least two post-ART PBMC samples. This sequence originates from a woman between 45 and 60 years old with HIV. The genes are TRBV6-5 and TRBJ2-3; unclear D gene. Source: unsorted PBMCs, taken 2 years after starting antiretroviral therapy. Here the CDR3 reads CASSYSGDTQYF. The CDR3 DNA follows: TGTGCCAGCAGTTACTCGGGGGATACGCAGTATTTT.